This is a list of T cell receptor beta chains from one sample in a study of cytomegalovirus exposure and HLA in healthy donors. Clones were read by immunoSEQ multiplex PCR, and TCRdb kept only the in-frame ones, dropping some. The data show roughly 120,000 clones, around 72% seen once. The sample taken for sequencing was PBMCs. These receptors all stem from a woman aged 35 to 49 in good health and CMV-seropositive. The CDR3 runs from the conserved cysteine through the conserved F or W. D genes are given only for firm matches. A row's size may be missing; if present it is once, few, many or a size class.

TRBD2	few	TRBV27	TRBJ2-5	CASRVGLAGETQYF	TGTGCCAGCAGGGTGGGACTAGCGGGAGAGACCCAGTACTTC
.	.	TRBV6-1	TRBJ1-5	CASSERQLGQPQHF	TGTGCCAGCAGTGAGCGGCAGTTGGGTCAGCCCCAGCATTTT
TRBD2	.	TRBV7-3	TRBJ2-7	CASSAASGSYEQYF	TGTGCCAGCAGCGCCGCTAGCGGCTCCTACGAGCAGTACTTC
TRBD1	.	TRBV7-2	TRBJ1-2	CASSSKEGARGYTF	TGTGCCAGCAGCAGTAAGGAGGGGGCGAGGGGCTACACCTTC
.	.	TRBV2	TRBJ1-6	CASSLYRVATSPLHF	TGTGCCAGCAGCTTATACAGGGTCGCAACTTCACCCCTCCACTTT
.	.	TRBV5-4	TRBJ2-7	CASSRARGGHYSYEQYF	TGTGCCAGCAGCCGGGCCCGCGGGGGCCATTACTCCTACGAGCAGTACTTC
.	once	TRBV7-2	TRBJ1-2	CASSLTGGPYGYTF	TGTGCCAGCAGCTTAACGGGAGGGCCCTATGGCTACACCTTC
.	.	TRBV10-3	TRBJ1-1	CAISEGQGETEAFF	TGTGCCATCAGTGAGGGTCAGGGCGAGACTGAAGCTTTCTTT
.	.	TRBV4-3	TRBJ2-1	CASSQGGAVYNEQFF	TGCGCCAGCAGCCAAGGCGGCGCAGTTTACAATGAGCAGTTCTTC
.	.	TRBV7-7	TRBJ1-5	CASSAPMTNQPQHF	TGTGCCAGCAGCGCCCCCATGACAAATCAGCCCCAGCATTTT
TRBD1	.	TRBV5-1	TRBJ1-2	CASSSQGQGNGYTF	TGCGCCAGCAGCTCACAGGGACAGGGTAATGGCTACACCTTC
.	.	TRBV4-1	TRBJ1-3	CASSQESVPGLLSGNTIYF	TGCGCCAGCAGCCAAGAAAGTGTGCCAGGGCTACTCTCTGGAAACACCATATATTTT
.	.	TRBV10-3	TRBJ1-1	CAISGGGTRAFF	TGTGCCATCAGTGGGGGGGGGACTAGAGCTTTCTTT
TRBD1	few	TRBV19	TRBJ1-1	CASSIVVRDRGRRDTEAFF	TGTGCCAGTAGTATTGTGGTTCGGGACAGGGGCCGGCGGGACACTGAAGCTTTCTTT
.	.	TRBV9	TRBJ1-6	CASSVDGNNSPLHF	TGTGCCAGCAGCGTAGACGGGAATAATTCACCCCTCCACTTT
TRBD1	.	TRBV7-9	TRBJ1-1	CASRLTGGDWDTEAFF	TGTGCCAGCAGATTGACAGGGGGCGATTGGGACACTGAAGCTTTCTTT